The present entry profiles one T cell receptor (beta chain) with its context. The antigen remains unidentified. This specimen comes from a study of T cell clones after liver transplantation. The table came from immunoSEQ multiplex PCR; TCRdb's copy has only in-frame clones and leaves some out. This table has nearly 25,000 clones, about three quarters appearing once. The V segment lost 1 base and the J segment 5 bases; nucleotides outside the gene matches: 7. CDR1 and CDR2 (germline): SEHNR, FQNEAQ (reference sequence). CDR3 length: 16 amino acids. Findings and caveats of the study: Compared with third party-reactive sequences, donor-reactive ones declined more, independent of withdrawal success.

The chain carries TRBV7-9 and TRBJ2-2, with 7 nucleotides matching TRBD2. The TCR sequence derives from a human donor who received a liver transplant. Here the sequenced sample was CD4+ T cells from blood, taken before liver transplant. The chain's CDR3 is CASSLGGGGLTGELFF. The CDR3 DNA follows: TGTGCCAGCAGCTTAGGAGGCGGGGGTCTAACCGGGGAGCTGTTTTTT.